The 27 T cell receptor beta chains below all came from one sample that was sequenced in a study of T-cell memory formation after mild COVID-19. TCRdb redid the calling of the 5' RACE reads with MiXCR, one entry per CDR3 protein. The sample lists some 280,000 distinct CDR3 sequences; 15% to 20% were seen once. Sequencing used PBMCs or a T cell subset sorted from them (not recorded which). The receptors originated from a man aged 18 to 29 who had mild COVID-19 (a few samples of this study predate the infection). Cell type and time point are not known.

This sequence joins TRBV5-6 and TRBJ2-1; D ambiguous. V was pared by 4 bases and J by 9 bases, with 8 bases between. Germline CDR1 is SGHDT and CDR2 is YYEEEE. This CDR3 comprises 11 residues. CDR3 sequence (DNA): TGTGCCAGCAGCATAGGGCGTGAGCAGTTCTTC. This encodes CASSIGREQFF.

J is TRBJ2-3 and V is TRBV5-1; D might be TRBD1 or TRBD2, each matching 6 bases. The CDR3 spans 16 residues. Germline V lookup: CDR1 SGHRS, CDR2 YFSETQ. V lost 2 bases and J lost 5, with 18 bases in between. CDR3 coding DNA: TGCGCCAGCAGCTTCCCCGGGGGCGGGCAAGGAGATACGCAGTATTTT. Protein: CASSFPGGGQGDTQYF.

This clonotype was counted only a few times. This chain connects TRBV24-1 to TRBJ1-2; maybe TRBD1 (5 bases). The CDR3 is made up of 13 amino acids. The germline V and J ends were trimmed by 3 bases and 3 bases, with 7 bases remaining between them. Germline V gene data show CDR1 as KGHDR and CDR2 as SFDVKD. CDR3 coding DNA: TGTGCCACCAGTGATCCAGGGTACTATGGCTACACCTTC. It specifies CATSDPGYYGYTF.

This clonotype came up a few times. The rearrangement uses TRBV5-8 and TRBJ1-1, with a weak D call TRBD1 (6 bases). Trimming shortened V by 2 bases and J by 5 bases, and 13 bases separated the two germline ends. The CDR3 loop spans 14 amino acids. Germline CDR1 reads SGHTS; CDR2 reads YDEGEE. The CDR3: CASSLRGGATEAFF. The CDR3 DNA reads TGTGCCAGCAGCTTAAGGGGGGGCGCGACTGAAGCTTTCTTT.

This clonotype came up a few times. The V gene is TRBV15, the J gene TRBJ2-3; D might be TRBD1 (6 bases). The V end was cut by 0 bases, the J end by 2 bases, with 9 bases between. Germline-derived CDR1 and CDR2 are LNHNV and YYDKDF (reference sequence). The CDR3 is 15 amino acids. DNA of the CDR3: TGTGCCACCAGCAGAGATCGGACAGCCACAGATACGCAGTATTTT. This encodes CATSRDRTATDTQYF.

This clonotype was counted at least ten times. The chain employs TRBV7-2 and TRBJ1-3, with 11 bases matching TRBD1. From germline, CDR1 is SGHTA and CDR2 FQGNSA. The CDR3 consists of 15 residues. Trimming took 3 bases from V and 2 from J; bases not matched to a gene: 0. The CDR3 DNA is TGTGCCAGCAGCTTGGGACAGGGGGCTGGAAACACCATATATTTT. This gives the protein CASSLGQGAGNTIYF.

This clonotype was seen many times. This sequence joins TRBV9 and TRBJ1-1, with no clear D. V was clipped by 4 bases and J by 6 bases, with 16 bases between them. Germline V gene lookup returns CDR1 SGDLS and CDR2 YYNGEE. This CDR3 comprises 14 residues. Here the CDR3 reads CASSPQEGGPEAFF. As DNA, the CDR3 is TGTGCCAGCAGCCCCCAGGAAGGAGGACCTGAAGCTTTCTTT.

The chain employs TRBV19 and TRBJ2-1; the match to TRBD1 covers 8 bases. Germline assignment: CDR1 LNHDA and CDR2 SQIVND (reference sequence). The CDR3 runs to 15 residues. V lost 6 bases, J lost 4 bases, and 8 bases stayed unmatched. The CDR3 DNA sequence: TGTGCCAGTAGCGTCGGGACAGGAGGTTACAATGAGCAGTTCTTC. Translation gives CASSVGTGGYNEQFF.

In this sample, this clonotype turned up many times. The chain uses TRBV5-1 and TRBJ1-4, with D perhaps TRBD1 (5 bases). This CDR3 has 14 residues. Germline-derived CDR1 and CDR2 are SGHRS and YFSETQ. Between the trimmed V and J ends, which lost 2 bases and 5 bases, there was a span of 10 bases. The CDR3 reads CASSFDSHNEKLFF. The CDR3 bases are TGCGCCAGCAGCTTTGACAGCCACAATGAAAAACTGTTTTTT.

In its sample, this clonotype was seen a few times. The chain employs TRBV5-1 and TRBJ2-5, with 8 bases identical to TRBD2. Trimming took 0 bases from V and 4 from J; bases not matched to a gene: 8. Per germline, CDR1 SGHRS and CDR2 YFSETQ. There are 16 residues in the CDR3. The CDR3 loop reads CASSLARLAGAETQYF. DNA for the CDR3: TGCGCCAGCAGCTTGGCCCGCCTAGCGGGTGCAGAGACCCAGTACTTC.

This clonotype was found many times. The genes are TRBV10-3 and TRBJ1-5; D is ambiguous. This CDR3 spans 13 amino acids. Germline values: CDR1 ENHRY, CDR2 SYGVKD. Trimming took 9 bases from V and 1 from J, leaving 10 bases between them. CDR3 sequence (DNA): TGTGCCATAAGACAAGACAGCAATCAGCCCCAGCATTTT. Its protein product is CAIRQDSNQPQHF.

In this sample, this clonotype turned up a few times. Here the CDR3 DNA reads TGTGCCAGCAGCGATTCCATGAACACTGAAGCTTTCTTT. Its translation is CASSDSMNTEAFF. The J gene is TRBJ1-1, the V gene TRBV7-2, with D hard to call. Germline CDR1 reads SGHTA; CDR2 reads FQGNSA. The CDR3 is 13 amino acids. Trimming removed 5 bases at V and 0 bases at J, with 7 bases between.

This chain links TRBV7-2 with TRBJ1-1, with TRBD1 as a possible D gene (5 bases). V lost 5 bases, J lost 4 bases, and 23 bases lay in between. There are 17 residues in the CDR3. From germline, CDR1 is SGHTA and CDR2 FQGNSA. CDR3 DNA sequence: TGTGCCAGCAGCCCGCCGGGACGGACGCACCGGATCACTGAAGCTTTCTTT. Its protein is CASSPPGRTHRITEAFF.

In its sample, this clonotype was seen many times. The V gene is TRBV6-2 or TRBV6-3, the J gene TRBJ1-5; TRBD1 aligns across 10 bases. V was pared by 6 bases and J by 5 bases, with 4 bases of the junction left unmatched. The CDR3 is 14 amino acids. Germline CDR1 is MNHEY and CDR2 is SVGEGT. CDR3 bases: TGTGCCAGCAGCTGGGACAGGGGCCATCAGCCCCAGCATTTT. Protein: CASSWDRGHQPQHF.

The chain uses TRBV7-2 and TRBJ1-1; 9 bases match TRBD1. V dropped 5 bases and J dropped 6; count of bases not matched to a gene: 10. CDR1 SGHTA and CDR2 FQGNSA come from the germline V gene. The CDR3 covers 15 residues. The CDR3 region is CASSPSGTGTPEAFF. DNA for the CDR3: TGTGCCAGCAGCCCCTCCGGGACAGGGACCCCTGAAGCTTTCTTT.

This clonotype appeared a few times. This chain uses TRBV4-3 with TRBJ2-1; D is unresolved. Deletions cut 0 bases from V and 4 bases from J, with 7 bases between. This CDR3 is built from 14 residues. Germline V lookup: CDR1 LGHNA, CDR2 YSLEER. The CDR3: CASSQEAHYNEQFF. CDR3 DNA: TGCGCCAGCAGCCAAGAGGCCCATTACAATGAGCAGTTCTTC.

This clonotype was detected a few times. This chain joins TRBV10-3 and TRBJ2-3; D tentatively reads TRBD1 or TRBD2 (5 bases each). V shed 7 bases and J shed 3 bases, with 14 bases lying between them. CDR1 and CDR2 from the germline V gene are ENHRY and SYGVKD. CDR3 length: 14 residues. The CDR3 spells CAIKVGGSTDTQYF. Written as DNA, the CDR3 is TGTGCCATCAAAGTTGGGGGTTCAACAGATACGCAGTATTTT.

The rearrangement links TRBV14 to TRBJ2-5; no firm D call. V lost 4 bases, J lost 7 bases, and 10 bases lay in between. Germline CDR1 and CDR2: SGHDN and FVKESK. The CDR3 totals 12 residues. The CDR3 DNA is TGTGCCAGCAGCCGTCCGATGGGGACCCAGTACTTC. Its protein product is CASSRPMGTQYF. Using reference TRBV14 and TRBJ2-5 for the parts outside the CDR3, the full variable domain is EAGVTQFPSHSVIEKGQTVTLRCDPISGHDNLYWYRRVMGKEIKFLLHFVKESKQDESGMPNNRFLAERTGGTYSTLKVQPAELEDSGVYFCASSRPMGTQYFGPGTRLLVL.

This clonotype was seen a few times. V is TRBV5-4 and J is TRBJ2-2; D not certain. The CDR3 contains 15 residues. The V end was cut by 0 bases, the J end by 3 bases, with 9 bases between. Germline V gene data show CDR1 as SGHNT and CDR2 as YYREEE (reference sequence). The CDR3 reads CASSLAFADTGELFF. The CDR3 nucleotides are TGTGCCAGCAGCTTGGCCTTTGCGGACACCGGGGAGCTGTTTTTT.

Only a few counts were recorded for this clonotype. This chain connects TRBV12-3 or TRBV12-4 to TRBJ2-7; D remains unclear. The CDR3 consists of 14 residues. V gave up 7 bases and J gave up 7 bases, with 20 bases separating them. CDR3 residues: CASNIPPGPREQYF. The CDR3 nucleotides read TGTGCCAGCAATATCCCTCCGGGCCCTCGGGAGCAGTACTTC.

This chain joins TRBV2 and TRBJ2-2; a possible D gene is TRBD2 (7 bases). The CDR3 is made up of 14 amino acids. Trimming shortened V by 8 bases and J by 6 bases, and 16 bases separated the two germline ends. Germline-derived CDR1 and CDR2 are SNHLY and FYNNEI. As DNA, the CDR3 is TGTGCCAGCTACGGGGGGCCAGCCGCCGGGGAGCTGTTTTTT. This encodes CASYGGPAAGELFF.

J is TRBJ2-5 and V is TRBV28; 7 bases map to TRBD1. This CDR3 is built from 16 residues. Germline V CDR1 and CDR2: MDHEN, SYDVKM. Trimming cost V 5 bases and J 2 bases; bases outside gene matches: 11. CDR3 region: CASSTPHDRVQETQYF. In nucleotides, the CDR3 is TGTGCCAGCAGTACACCCCACGACAGGGTTCAAGAGACCCAGTACTTC. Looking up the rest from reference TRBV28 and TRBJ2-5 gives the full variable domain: DVKVTQSSRYLVKRTGEKVFLECVQDMDHENMFWYRQDPGLGLRLIYFSYDVKMKEKGDIPEGYSVSREKKERFSLILESASTNQTSMYLCASSTPHDRVQETQYFGPGTRLLVL.

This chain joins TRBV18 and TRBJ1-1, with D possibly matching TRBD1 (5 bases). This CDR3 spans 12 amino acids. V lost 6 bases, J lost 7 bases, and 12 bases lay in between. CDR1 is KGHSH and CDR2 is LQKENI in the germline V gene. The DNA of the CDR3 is TGTGCCAGCTCCCCCGAGGGGATTGAAGCTTTCTTT. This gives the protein CASSPEGIEAFF.

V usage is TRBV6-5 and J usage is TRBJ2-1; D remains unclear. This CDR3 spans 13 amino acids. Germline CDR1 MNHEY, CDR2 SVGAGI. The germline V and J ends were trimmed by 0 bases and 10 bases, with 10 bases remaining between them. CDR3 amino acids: CASSYSKVVEQFF. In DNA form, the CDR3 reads TGTGCCAGCAGTTACTCGAAGGTCGTAGAGCAGTTCTTC.

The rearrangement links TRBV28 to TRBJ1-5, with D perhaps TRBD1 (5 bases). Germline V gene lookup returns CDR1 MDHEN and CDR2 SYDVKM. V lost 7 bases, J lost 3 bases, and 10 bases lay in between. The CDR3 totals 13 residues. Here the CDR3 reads CASTGTLNQPQHF. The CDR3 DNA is TGTGCCAGCACAGGGACCCTCAATCAGCCCCAGCATTTT.

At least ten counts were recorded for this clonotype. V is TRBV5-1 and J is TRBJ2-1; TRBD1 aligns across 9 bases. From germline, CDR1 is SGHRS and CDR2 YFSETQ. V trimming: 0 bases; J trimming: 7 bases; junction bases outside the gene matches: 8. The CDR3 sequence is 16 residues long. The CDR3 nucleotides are TGCGCCAGCAGCTTGGATTTACCGGGACAGGGAAATGAGCAGTTCTTC. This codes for CASSLDLPGQGNEQFF.

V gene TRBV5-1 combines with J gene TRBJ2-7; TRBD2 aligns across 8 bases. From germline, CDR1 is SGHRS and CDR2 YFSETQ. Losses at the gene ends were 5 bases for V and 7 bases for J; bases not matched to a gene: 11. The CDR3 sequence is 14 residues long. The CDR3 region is CASRQTGGYLEQYF. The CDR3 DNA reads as TGCGCCAGCAGGCAGACGGGGGGGTACTTGGAGCAGTACTTC.